Sequencing of this T cell receptor (beta chain) was carried out in a study of PD-L1 blockade in urothelial cancer. Study details: Blood samples had a median of 141,255 T cells. Overall study results and limits: When measured at 3 weeks, tumor-associated blood clones expanded more in durable-benefit patients. Lower than median blood TCR clonality before treatment predicted better survival.

The study enrolled patients with locally advanced or metastatic urothelial carcinoma. The CDR3 length is 15 residues. The V gene lost 3 bases and the J gene lost 4 bases, with 14 bases spanning the gap. CDR1 MRHNA and CDR2 SNTAGT come from the germline V gene. Sequencing used immunoSEQ multiplex PCR; TCRdb keeps in-frame clones, though not all of them. The data contain 90,000 to 120,000 clones, about 85% of them seen just once; the ten biggest clones take up 2.4%. A word on this clone: What it binds is unknown.

This sequence joins TRBV6-4 and TRBJ2-3; possible D gene TRBD1, 5 bases. This clonotype was obtained from a man in his fifties with urothelial cancer. The material was PBMCs, obtained around atezolizumab (anti-PD-L1) treatment. The CDR3 protein is CASSEGFRVSDTQYF. The CDR3 nucleotides are TGTGCCAGCAGTGAGGGGTTCAGGGTATCAGATACGCAGTATTTT.